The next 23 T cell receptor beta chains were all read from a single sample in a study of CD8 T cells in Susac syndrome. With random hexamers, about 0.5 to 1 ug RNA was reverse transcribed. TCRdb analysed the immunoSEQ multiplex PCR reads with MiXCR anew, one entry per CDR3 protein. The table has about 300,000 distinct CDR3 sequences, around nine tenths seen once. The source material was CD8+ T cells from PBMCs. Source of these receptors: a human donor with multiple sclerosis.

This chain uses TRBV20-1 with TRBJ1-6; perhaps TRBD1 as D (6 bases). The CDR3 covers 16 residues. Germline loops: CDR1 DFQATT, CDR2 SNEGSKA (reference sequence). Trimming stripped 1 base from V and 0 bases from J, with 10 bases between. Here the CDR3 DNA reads TGCAGTGCTAGAGGAAAGGGGGTCTCCTATAATTCACCCCTCCACTTT. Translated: CSARGKGVSYNSPLHF.

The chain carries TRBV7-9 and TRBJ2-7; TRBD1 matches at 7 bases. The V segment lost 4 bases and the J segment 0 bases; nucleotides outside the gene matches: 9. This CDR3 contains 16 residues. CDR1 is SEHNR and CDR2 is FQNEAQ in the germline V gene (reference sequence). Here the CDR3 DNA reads TGTGCCAGCAGCTCTCTCGTGGGACAGATCTCCTACGAGCAGTACTTC. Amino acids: CASSSLVGQISYEQYF.

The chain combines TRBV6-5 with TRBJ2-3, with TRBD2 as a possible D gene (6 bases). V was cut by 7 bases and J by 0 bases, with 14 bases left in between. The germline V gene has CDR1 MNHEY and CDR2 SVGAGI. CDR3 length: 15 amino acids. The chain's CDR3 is CASNVFRGSTDTQYF. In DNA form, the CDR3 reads TGTGCCAGCAACGTCTTCCGGGGGAGCACAGATACGCAGTATTTT.

This CDR3 is CATGTVSYEQYF. The CDR3 coding sequence is TGTGCCACGGGGACAGTTTCCTACGAGCAGTACTTC. This chain connects TRBV6-5 to TRBJ2-7; 7 positions match TRBD1. Germline-derived CDR1 and CDR2 are MNHEY and SVGAGI. V shed 10 bases, J shed 1 base, and the junction held 4 bases outside the gene matches. The CDR3 is 12 amino acids.

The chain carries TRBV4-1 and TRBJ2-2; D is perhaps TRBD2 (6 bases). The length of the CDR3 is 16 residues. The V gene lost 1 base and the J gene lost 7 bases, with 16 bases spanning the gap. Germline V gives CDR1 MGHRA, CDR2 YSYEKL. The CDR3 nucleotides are TGCGCCAGCAGCCAAGTGTTCCCGGGAGAGGGCGGGGAGCTGTTTTTT. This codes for CASSQVFPGEGGELFF.

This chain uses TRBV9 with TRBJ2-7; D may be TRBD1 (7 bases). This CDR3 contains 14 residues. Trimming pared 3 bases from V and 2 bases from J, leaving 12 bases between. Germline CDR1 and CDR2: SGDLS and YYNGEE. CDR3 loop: CASSGRDSTYEQYF. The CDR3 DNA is TGTGCCAGCAGCGGGCGGGACAGTACCTACGAGCAGTACTTC.

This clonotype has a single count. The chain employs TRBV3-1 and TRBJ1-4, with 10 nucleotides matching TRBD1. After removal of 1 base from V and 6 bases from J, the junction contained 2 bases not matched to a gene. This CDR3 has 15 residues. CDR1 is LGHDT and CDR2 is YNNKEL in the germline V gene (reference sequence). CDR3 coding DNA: TGTGCCAGCAGCCAAGGCGGGACAGGGGATGAAAAACTGTTTTTT. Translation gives CASSQGGTGDEKLFF.

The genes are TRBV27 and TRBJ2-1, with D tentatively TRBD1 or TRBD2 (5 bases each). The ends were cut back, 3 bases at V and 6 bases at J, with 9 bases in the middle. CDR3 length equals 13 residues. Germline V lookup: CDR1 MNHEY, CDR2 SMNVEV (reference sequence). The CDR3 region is CASSLGPPNEQFF. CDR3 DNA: TGTGCCAGCAGTTTGGGACCTCCCAATGAGCAGTTCTTC.

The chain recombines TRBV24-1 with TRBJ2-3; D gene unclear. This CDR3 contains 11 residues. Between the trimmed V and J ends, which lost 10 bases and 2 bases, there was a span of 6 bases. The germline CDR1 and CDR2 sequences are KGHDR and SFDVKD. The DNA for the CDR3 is TGTGCCACAAGGGACACAGATACGCAGTATTTT. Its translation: CATRDTDTQYF.

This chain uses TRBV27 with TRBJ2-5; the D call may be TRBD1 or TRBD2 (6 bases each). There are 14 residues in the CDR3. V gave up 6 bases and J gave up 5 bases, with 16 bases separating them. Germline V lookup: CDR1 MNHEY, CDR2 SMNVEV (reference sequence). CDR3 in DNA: TGTGCCAGCAGCTTTCTGGGGGGCTGGGAGACCCAGTACTTC. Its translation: CASSFLGGWETQYF.

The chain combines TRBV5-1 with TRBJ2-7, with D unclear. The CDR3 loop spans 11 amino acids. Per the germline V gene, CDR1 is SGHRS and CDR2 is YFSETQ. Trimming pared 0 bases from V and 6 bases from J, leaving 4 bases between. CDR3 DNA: TGCGCCAGCAGCTTGGAGCCCGAGCAGTACTTC. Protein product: CASSLEPEQYF.

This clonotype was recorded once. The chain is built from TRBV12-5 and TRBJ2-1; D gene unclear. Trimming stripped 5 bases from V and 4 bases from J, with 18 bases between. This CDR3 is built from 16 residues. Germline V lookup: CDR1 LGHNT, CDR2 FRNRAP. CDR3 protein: CASGPPVRRKYNEQFF. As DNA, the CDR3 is TGTGCTAGTGGTCCCCCCGTAAGAAGAAAATACAATGAGCAGTTCTTC.

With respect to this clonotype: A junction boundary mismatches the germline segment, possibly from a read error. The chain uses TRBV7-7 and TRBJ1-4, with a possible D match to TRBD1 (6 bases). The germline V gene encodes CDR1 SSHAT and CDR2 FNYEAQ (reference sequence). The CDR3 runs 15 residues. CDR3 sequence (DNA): TGTGCTAGCAGCCCTGGGGGCGCGGCTAATGAAAAACTGTTTTTT. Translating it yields CASSPGGAANEKLFF.

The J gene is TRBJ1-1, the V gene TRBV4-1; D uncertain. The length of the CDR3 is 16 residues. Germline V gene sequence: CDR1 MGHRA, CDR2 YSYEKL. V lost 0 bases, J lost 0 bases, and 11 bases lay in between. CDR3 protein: CASSQEPGLMNTEAFF. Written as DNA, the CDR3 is TGCGCCAGCAGCCAAGAACCAGGACTCATGAACACTGAAGCTTTCTTT.

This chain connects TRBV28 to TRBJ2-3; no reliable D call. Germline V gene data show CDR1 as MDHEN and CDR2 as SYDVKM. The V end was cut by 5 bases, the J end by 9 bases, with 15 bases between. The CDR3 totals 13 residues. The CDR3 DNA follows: TGTGCCAGCAGTACTCAATTGGCGGAGACGCAGTATTTT. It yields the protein CASSTQLAETQYF. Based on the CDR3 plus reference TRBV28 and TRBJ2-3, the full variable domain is DVKVTQSSRYLVKRTGEKVFLECVQDMDHENMFWYRQDPGLGLRLIYFSYDVKMKEKGDIPEGYSVSREKKERFSLILESASTNQTSMYLCASSTQLAETQYFGPGTRLTVL.

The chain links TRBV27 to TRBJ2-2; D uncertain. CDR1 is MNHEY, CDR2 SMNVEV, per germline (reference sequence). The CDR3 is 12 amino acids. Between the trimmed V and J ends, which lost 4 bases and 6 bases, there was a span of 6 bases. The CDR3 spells CASSSPPGELFF. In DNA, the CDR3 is TGTGCCAGCAGTTCCCCCCCCGGGGAGCTGTTTTTT.

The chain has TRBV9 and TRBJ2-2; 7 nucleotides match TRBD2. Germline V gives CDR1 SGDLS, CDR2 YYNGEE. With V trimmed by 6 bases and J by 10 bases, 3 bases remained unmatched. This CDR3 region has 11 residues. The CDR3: CASKRGEELFF. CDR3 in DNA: TGTGCCAGCAAGCGGGGCGAGGAGCTGTTTTTT.

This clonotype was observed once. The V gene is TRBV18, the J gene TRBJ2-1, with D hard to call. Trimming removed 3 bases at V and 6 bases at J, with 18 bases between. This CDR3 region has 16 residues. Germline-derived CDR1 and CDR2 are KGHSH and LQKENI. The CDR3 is CASSPETALPFNEQFF. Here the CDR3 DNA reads TGTGCCAGCTCACCCGAGACTGCCCTGCCATTCAATGAGCAGTTCTTC.

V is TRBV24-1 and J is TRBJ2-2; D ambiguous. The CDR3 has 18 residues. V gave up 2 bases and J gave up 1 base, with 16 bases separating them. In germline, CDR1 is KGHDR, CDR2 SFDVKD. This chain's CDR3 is CATSDYVYEPGNTGELFF. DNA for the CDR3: TGTGCCACCAGTGATTATGTCTACGAACCTGGGAACACCGGGGAGCTGTTTTTT.

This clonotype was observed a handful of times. The CDR3 coding sequence is TGTGCCAGCGGCCGTGGAAACACCATATATTTT. This sequence encodes CASGRGNTIYF. The rearrangement uses TRBV25-1 and TRBJ1-3; D call uncertain. The CDR3 loop spans 11 amino acids. CDR1 and CDR2 from the germline V gene are MGHDK and SYGVNS. Trimming stripped 8 bases from V and 3 bases from J, with 5 bases between.

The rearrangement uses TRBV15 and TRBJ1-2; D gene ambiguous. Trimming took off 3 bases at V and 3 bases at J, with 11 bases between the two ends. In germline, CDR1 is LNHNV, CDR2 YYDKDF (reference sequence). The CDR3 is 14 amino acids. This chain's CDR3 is CATSSQKGYYGYTF. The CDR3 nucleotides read TGTGCCACCAGCAGCCAAAAAGGGTACTATGGCTACACCTTC. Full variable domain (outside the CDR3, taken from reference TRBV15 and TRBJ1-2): DAMVIQNPRYQVTQFGKPVTLSCSQTLNHNVMYWYQQKSSQAPKLLFHYYDKDFNNEADTPDNFQSRRPNTSFCFLDIRSPGLGDTAMYLCATSSQKGYYGYTFGSGTRLTVV.

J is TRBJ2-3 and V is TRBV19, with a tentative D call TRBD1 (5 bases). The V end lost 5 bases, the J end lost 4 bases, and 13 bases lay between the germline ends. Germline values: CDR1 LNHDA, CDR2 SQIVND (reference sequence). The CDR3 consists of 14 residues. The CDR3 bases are TGTGCCAGTAGTGCCGGTTGGGGCGCAGATACGCAGTATTTT. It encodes CASSAGWGADTQYF. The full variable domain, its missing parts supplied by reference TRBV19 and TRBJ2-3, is DGGITQSPKYLFRKEGQNVTLSCEQNLNHDAMYWYRQDPGQGLRLIYYSQIVNDFQKGDIAEGYSVSREKKESFPLTVTSAQKNPTAFYLCASSAGWGADTQYFGPGTRLTVL.

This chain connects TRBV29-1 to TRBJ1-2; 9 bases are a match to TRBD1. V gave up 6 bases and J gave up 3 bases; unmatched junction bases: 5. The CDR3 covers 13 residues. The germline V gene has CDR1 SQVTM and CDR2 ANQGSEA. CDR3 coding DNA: TGCAGCGTCGAGACAGGGGGGGACTATGGCTACACCTTC. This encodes CSVETGGDYGYTF.